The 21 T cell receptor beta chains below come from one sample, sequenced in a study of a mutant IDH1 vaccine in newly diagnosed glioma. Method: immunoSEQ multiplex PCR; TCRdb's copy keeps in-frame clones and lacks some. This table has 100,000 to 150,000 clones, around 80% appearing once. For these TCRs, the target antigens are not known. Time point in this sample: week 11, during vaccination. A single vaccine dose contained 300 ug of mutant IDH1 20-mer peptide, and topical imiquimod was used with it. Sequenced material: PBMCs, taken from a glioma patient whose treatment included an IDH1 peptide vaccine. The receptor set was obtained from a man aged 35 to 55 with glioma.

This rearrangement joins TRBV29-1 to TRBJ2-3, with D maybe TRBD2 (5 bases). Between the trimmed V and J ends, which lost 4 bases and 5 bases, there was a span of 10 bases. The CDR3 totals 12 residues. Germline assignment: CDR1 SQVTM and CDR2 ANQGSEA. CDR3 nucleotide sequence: TGCAGCGTTGCCCCCGGGATAGATACGCAGTATTTT. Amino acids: CSVAPGIDTQYF.

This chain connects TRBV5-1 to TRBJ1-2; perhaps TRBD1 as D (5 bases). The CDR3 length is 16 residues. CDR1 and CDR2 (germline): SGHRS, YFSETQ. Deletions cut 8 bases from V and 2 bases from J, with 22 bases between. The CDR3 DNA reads TGCGCCAGTACAACCGGGACCCAAATCTTAAACTATGGCTACACCTTC. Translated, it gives CASTTGTQILNYGYTF.

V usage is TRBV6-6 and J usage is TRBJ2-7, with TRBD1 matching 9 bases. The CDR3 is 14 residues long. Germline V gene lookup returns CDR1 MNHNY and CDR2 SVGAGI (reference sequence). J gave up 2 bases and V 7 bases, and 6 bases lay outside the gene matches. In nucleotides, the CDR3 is TGTGCCAGCAACCGGGACAGGGTCACCTACGAGCAGTACTTC. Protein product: CASNRDRVTYEQYF.

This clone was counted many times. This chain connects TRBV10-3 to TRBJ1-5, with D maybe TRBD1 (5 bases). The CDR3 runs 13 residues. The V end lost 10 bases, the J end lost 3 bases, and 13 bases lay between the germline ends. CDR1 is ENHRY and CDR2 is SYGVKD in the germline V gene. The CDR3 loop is CATSGGPNQPQHF. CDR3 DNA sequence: TGTGCCACCAGCGGGGGACCCAATCAGCCCCAGCATTTT.

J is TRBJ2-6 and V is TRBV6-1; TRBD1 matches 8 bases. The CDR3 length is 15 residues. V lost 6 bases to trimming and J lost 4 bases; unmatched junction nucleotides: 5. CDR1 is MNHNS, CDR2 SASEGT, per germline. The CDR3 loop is CASRKQGEGANVLTF. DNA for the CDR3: TGTGCCAGCAGAAAACAGGGGGAAGGGGCCAACGTCCTGACTTTC.

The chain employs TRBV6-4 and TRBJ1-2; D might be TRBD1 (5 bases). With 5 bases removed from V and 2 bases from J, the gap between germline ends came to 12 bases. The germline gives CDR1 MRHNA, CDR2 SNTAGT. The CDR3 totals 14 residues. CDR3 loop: CASSPEQGNYGYTF. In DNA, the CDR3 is TGTGCCAGCAGTCCCGAGCAGGGAAACTATGGCTACACCTTC.

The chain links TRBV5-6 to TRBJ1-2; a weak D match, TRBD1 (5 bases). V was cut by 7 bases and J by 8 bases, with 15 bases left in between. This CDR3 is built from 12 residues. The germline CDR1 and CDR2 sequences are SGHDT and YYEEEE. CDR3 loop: CASGQGLQGYTF. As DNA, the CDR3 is TGTGCCAGCGGCCAGGGTTTACAAGGCTACACCTTC.

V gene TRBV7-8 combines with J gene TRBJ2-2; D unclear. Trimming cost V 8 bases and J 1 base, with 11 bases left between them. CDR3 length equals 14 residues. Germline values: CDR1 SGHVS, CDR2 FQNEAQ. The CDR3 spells CASHGRRNTGELFF. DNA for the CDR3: TGTGCCAGCCACGGGCGGCGGAACACCGGGGAGCTGTTTTTT.

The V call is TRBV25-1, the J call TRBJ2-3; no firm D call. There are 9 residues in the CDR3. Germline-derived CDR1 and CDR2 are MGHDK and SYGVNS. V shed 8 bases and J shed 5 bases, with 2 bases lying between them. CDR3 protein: CASGDTQYF. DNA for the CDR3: TGTGCCAGCGGAGATACGCAGTATTTT. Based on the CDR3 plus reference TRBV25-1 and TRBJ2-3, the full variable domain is EADIYQTPRYLVIGTGKKITLECSQTMGHDKMYWYQQDPGMELHLIHYSYGVNSTEKGDLSSESTVSRIRTEHFPLTLESARPSHTSQYLCASGDTQYFGPGTRLTVL.

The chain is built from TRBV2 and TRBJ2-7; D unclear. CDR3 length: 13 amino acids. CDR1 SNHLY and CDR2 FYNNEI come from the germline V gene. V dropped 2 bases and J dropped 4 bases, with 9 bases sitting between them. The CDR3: CASSERLVYEQYF. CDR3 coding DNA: TGTGCCAGCAGTGAAAGGCTGGTTTACGAGCAGTACTTC. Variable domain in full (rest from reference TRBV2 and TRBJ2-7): EPEVTQTPSHQVTQMGQEVILRCVPISNHLYFYWYRQILGQKVEFLVSFYNNEISEKSEIFDDQFSVERPDGSNFTLKIRSTKLEDSAMYFCASSERLVYEQYFGPGTRLTVT.

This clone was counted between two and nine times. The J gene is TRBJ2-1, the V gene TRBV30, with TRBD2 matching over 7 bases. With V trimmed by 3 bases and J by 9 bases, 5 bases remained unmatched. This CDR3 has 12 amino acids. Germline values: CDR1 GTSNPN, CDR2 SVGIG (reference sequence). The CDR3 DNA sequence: TGTGCCTGGAGCAGCGGGGTGGGTGAGCAGTTCTTC. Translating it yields CAWSSGVGEQFF. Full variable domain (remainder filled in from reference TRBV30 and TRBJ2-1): SQTIHQWPATLVQPVGSPLSLECTVEGTSNPNLYWYRQAAGRGLQLLFYSVGIGQISSEVPQNLSASRPQDRQFILSSKKLLLSDSGFYLCAWSSGVGEQFFGPGTRLTVL.

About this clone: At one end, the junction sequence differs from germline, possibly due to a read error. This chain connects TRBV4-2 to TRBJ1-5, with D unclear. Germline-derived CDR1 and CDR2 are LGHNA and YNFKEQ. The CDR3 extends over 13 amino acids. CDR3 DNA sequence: TGTGCCGGCAGCCCAGATAGCAATCAGCCCCAGCATTTT. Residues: CAGSPDSNQPQHF.

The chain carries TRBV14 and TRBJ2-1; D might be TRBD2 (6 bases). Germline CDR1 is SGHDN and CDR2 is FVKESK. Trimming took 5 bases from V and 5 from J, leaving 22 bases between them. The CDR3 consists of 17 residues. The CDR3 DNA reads TGTGCCAGCAGCAAGGGACTTGGGACCGTCGTGGACAATGAGCAGTTCTTC. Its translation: CASSKGLGTVVDNEQFF.

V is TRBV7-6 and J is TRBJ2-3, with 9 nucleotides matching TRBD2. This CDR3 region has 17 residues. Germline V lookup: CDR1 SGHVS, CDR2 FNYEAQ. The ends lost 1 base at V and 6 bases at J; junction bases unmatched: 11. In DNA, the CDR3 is TGTGCCAGCAGCTTAGGTCCTAGCGGGAATGTGGTGGATACGCAGTATTTT. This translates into CASSLGPSGNVVDTQYF. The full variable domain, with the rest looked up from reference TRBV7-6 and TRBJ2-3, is GAGVSQSPRYKVTKRGQDVALRCDPISGHVSLYWYRQALGQGPEFLTYFNYEAQQDKSGLPNDRFSAERPEGSISTLTIQRTEQRDSAMYRCASSLGPSGNVVDTQYFGPGTRLTVL.

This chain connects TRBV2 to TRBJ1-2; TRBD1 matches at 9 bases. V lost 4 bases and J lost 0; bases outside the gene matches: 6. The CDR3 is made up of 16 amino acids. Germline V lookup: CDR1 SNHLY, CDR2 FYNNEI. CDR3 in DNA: TGTGCCAGCAGTGGTAACAGGGGGCTGGCTAACTATGGCTACACCTTC. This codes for CASSGNRGLANYGYTF.

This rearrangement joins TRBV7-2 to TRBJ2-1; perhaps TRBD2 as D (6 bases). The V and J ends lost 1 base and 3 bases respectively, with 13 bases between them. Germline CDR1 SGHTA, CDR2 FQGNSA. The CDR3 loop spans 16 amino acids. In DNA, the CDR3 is TGTGCCAGCAGCTTAGATCGGAGGGCAAACTACAATGAGCAGTTCTTC. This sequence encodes CASSLDRRANYNEQFF.

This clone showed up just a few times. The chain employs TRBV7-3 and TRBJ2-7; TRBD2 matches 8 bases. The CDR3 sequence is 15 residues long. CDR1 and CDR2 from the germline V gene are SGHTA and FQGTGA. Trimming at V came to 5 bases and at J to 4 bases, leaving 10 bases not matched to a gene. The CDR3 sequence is CASSPGAGGMYEQYF. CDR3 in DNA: TGTGCCAGCAGCCCAGGGGCGGGAGGAATGTACGAGCAGTACTTC.

CDR3 sequence reads: CASSTSPGVGEAFF. Written as DNA, the CDR3 is TGTGCCAGTAGTACCTCCCCAGGGGTTGGAGAAGCTTTCTTT. The chain uses TRBV19 and TRBJ1-1; D is possibly TRBD1 (6 bases). The CDR3 covers 14 residues. Trimming took 4 bases from V and 8 from J, leaving 17 bases between them. Germline V lookup: CDR1 LNHDA, CDR2 SQIVND (reference sequence).

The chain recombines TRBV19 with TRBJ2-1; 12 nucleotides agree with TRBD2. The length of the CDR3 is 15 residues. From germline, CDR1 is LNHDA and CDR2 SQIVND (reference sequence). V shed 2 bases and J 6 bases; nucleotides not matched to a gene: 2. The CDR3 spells CASSIRTSGVNEQFF. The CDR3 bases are TGTGCCAGTAGTATAAGGACTAGCGGGGTCAATGAGCAGTTCTTC.

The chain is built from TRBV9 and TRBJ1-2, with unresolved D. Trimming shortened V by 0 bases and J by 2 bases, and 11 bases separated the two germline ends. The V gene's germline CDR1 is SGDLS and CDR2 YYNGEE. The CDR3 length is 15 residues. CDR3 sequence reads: CASSVGVGGNYGYTF. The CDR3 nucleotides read TGTGCCAGCAGCGTAGGAGTTGGCGGGAACTATGGCTACACCTTC. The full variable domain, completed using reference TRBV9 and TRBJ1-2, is DSGVTQTPKHLITATGQRVTLRCSPRSGDLSVYWYQQSLDQGLQFLIQYYNGEERAKGNILERFSAQQFPDLHSELNLSSLELGDSALYFCASSVGVGGNYGYTFGSGTRLTVV.

The CDR3 bases are TGCGCCAGCAGTCAAAATGGGACGCCCACTAGCACAGATACGCAGTATTTT. Translation gives CASSQNGTPTSTDTQYF. The chain combines TRBV23-1 with TRBJ2-3; D might be TRBD1 or TRBD2, each matching 5 bases. TRBV23-1 is recorded as an ORF, its role being uncertain. V gave up 2 bases and J gave up 0 bases, with 15 bases separating them. The CDR3 sequence is 17 residues long.